Each of the 32 T cell receptor beta chains below was sequenced from the same sample in a study. TCRdb redid the calling of the RT-PCR reads with MiXCR, one entry per CDR3 protein. Of about 4,200 distinct CDR3 sequences listed, approximately 31% were seen once; the top ten hold roughly 5%. Sequenced: memory CD4+ T cells from salivary gland. The receptors come from a female donor with primary Sjogren's syndrome.

This clonotype is medium-sized within its sample. The chain combines TRBV7-2 with TRBJ1-4; D perhaps matches TRBD1 (5 bases). CDR1 is SGHTA, CDR2 FQGNSA, per germline. Trimming took 2 bases from V and 8 from J, leaving 9 bases between them. The CDR3 is 13 residues long. This CDR3 reads CASSLQGKEKLFF. The CDR3 DNA is TGTGCCAGCAGCTTACAGGGAAAAGAAAAACTGTTTTTT. Looking up the rest from reference TRBV7-2 and TRBJ1-4 gives the full variable domain: GAGVSQSPSNKVTEKGKDVELRCDPISGHTALYWYRQSLGQGLEFLIYFQGNSAPDKSGLPSDRFSAERTGGSVSTLTIQRTQQEDSAVYLCASSLQGKEKLFFGSGTQLSVL.

This clonotype is labeled medium-sized. This sequence joins TRBV6-1 and TRBJ2-2; D unresolved. Trimming left V 6 bases short and J 4 bases short, with 15 bases between. Germline V CDR1 and CDR2: MNHNS, SASEGT. The CDR3 has 15 residues. CDR3 nucleotide sequence: TGTGCCAGCAGGGCGACCGGTCGAGGCACCGGGGAGCTGTTTTTT. Its protein is CASRATGRGTGELFF.

To note about this clonotype: The CDR3 end shows no conserved phenylalanine or tryptophan, and so a read error is likely. The DNA is omitted, as the CDR3 cannot be located on it reliably, and the CDR3 follows TCRdb's listing. The J gene is TRBJ2-5, the V gene TRBV5-1. The CDR3 extends over 10 residues, inclusive of both ends. Germline V gene sequence: CDR1 SGHRS, CDR2 YFSETQ. CDR3 protein: CASSLDDPNT.

This clonotype is labeled as medium-sized. This chain connects TRBV7-9 to TRBJ1-2; 8 bases map to TRBD1. CDR3 length equals 14 residues. The trim removed 5 bases at V and 8 bases at J, leaving 10 bases unmatched. The germline V gene encodes CDR1 SEHNR and CDR2 FQNEAQ (reference sequence). The CDR3 nucleotides are TGTGCCAGCAGCCTACAGGGGGGAGGAGCGGGCTACACCTTC. It specifies CASSLQGGGAGYTF. Variable domain in full (rest from reference TRBV7-9 and TRBJ1-2): DTGVSQNPRHKITKRGQNVTFRCDPISEHNRLYWYRQTLGQGPEFLTYFQNEAQLEKSRLLSDRFSAERPKGSFSTLEIQRTEQGDSAMYLCASSLQGGGAGYTFGSGTRLTVV.

The gene calls are TRBV19 and TRBJ1-2; D not certain. Deletions cut 8 bases from V and 5 bases from J, with 15 bases between. Germline V lookup: CDR1 LNHDA, CDR2 SQIVND (reference sequence). CDR3 size: 13 residues. In nucleotides, the CDR3 is TGTGCCAGTTCCTCCCTCCGGGCTTATGGCTACACCTTC. Translating gives CASSSLRAYGYTF.

This clonotype is judged medium-sized (0.01 to 0.1%). The rearrangement joins TRBV5-4 to TRBJ1-1, with a weak D call TRBD1 (6 bases). Germline V gives CDR1 SGHNT, CDR2 YYREEE (reference sequence). This CDR3 has 13 amino acids. Trimming pared 1 base from V and 5 bases from J, leaving 9 bases between. The CDR3 is CASSLQGLTEAFF. CDR3 sequence (DNA): TGTGCCAGCAGCTTGCAGGGGCTGACTGAAGCTTTCTTT. Filled out from reference TRBV5-4 and TRBJ1-1, the complete variable domain reads ETGVTQSPTHLIKTRGQQVTLRCSSQSGHNTVSWYQQALGQGPQFIFQYYREEENGRGNFPPRFSGLQFPNYSSELNVNALELDDSALYLCASSLQGLTEAFFGQGTRLTVV.

The chain employs TRBV28 and TRBJ2-7; D is perhaps TRBD1 or TRBD2 (6 bases each). The germline V gene encodes CDR1 MDHEN and CDR2 SYDVKM. V was shortened by 2 bases and J by 4 bases, with 12 bases between the two germline ends. There are 14 residues in the CDR3. The CDR3 sequence: CASSLTGTRYEQYV. The DNA for the CDR3 is TGTGCCAGCAGTTTAACAGGGACTCGTTACGAGCAGTACGTC.

This clonotype was detected only a few times. The rearrangement links TRBV12-3 or TRBV12-4 to TRBJ2-7; 10 positions match TRBD1. V trimming: 1 base; J trimming: 3 bases; junction bases outside the gene matches: 9. The CDR3 contains 17 residues. DNA for the CDR3: TGTGCCAGCAGTTTAGTCCGAACCGGGACAGGGGTCTACGAGCAGTACTTC. It encodes CASSLVRTGTGVYEQYF.

This clonotype ranks as medium-sized (0.01 to 0.1%). The J gene is TRBJ2-3, the V gene TRBV6-2 or TRBV6-3; no reliable D call. Germline V CDR1 and CDR2: MNHEY, SVGEGT. Trimming took 1 base from V and 5 from J, leaving 4 bases between them. The CDR3 has 12 residues. CDR3 residues: CASSYFIDTQYF. CDR3 DNA: TGTGCCAGCAGTTACTTTATAGATACGCAGTATTTT.

This clonotype was found many times. This chain connects TRBV2 to TRBJ1-2; weak D call: TRBD1 (6 bases). The germline gives CDR1 SNHLY, CDR2 FYNNEI. The CDR3 length is 14 residues. Trimming pared 3 bases from V and 0 bases from J, leaving 8 bases between. Here the CDR3 reads CASSDQGSNYGYTF. The CDR3 DNA reads TGTGCCAGCAGTGACCAGGGGTCTAACTATGGCTACACCTTC.

By share, this clonotype ranks as medium-sized. The chain combines TRBV20-1 with TRBJ2-1; the match to TRBD2 covers 11 bases. CDR3 length equals 16 residues. In germline, CDR1 is DFQATT, CDR2 SNEGSKA (reference sequence). V lost 1 base and J lost 2; bases outside the gene matches: 4. The CDR3 protein is CSARGSTSGTYNEQFF. Written as DNA, the CDR3 is TGCAGTGCTAGAGGCTCGACTAGCGGGACCTACAATGAGCAGTTCTTC.

This clonotype is medium-sized by share. The chain combines TRBV6-2 or TRBV6-3 with TRBJ2-1; a possible D gene is TRBD2 (6 bases). This CDR3 is 13 amino acids long. V was trimmed by 7 bases and J by 5 bases, leaving 12 bases between them. Germline CDR1 MNHEY, CDR2 SVGEGT. The CDR3 nucleotides are TGTGCCAGCACTAGGACTACTCACAATGAGCAGTTCTTC. This translates into CASTRTTHNEQFF.

The chain is built from TRBV5-5 and TRBJ1-1; the D is unclear. The CDR3 has 13 residues. Trimming removed 2 bases at V and 1 base at J, with 6 bases between. The germline CDR1 and CDR2 sequences are SGHKS and YYEKEE (reference sequence). In DNA form, the CDR3 reads TGTGCCAGCAGCTTTGGACGGAACACTGAAGCTTTCTTT. It codes for CASSFGRNTEAFF.

J is TRBJ1-2 and V is TRBV6-6; D gene unclear. The germline gives CDR1 MNHNY, CDR2 SVGAGI (reference sequence). This CDR3 comprises 12 residues. V shed 5 bases and J shed 7 bases, with 11 bases lying between them. CDR3 sequence reads: CASSPTKVGYTF. The DNA of the CDR3 is TGTGCCAGCAGTCCGACAAAGGTTGGCTACACCTTC.

This clonotype has just one count. V is TRBV20-1 and J is TRBJ1-2, with D uncertain. Germline CDR1 reads DFQATT; CDR2 reads SNEGSKA (reference sequence). V lost 3 bases, J lost 6 bases, and 14 bases lay in between. This CDR3 region has 13 residues. The CDR3 DNA reads as TGCAGTGCTAGTGGAGAGCGTCGAAATGGCTACACCTTC. The encoded protein is CSASGERRNGYTF.

Sample share makes this clonotype medium-sized. The chain couples TRBV5-1 to TRBJ2-7; D may be TRBD1 (5 bases). Germline V gene data show CDR1 as SGHRS and CDR2 as YFSETQ. CDR3 length: 14 residues. Trimming removed 2 bases at V and 3 bases at J, with 12 bases between. The CDR3 spells CASSFDSRSYEQYF. The CDR3 DNA is TGCGCCAGCAGCTTTGACAGTAGAAGCTACGAGCAGTACTTC.

Relative to its sample, this clonotype is large. The chain joins TRBV12-3 or TRBV12-4 to TRBJ2-3; D may match TRBD1 or TRBD2 (5 bases each). V dropped 5 bases and J dropped 4 bases, with 16 bases sitting between them. The CDR3 has 15 amino acids. The CDR3 DNA follows: TGTGCCAGCAGTCCGGGGACGGGGCGAGCAGATACGCAGTATTTT. It yields the protein CASSPGTGRADTQYF.

By share of the sample, this clonotype is medium-sized (0.01 to 0.1%). J is TRBJ2-1 and V is TRBV24-1; 8 nucleotides align to TRBD2. The trim removed 9 bases at V and 4 bases at J, leaving 4 bases unmatched. Germline values: CDR1 KGHDR, CDR2 SFDVKD. The CDR3 contains 13 residues. The DNA for the CDR3 is TGTGCCACCGGGGCTAGCGGGTACAATGAGCAGTTCTTC. Its translation: CATGASGYNEQFF.

By share, this clonotype ranks as medium-sized. The gene calls are TRBV7-2 and TRBJ2-1; 7 nucleotides align to TRBD2. Trimming cost V 1 base and J 9 bases; bases outside gene matches: 3. The germline V gene encodes CDR1 SGHTA and CDR2 FQGNSA. CDR3 length: 13 residues. The CDR3, as DNA: TGTGCCAGCAGCTTAGGGGCGGGAGTTGAGCAGTTCTTC. It encodes CASSLGAGVEQFF.

The rearrangement links TRBV20-1 to TRBJ2-7, with TRBD2 matching 8 bases. This CDR3 contains 13 residues. With 7 bases clipped from V and 1 base from J, the junction kept 6 bases outside the gene matches. Germline lookup yields CDR1 DFQATT and CDR2 SNEGSKA (reference sequence). CDR3 region: CSGTGGESYEQYF. CDR3 bases: TGCAGTGGAACGGGAGGGGAGTCCTACGAGCAGTACTTC.

Judged by abundance, this clonotype is medium-sized. The rearrangement joins TRBV20-1 to TRBJ1-3; no firm D call. The CDR3 is made up of 14 amino acids. Germline V gene lookup returns CDR1 DFQATT and CDR2 SNEGSKA (reference sequence). Between the trimmed V and J ends, which lost 6 bases and 2 bases, there was a span of 14 bases. The CDR3 bases are TGCAGTGCACCGGACGGGTTCGCTGGAAACACCATATATTTT. Translation gives CSAPDGFAGNTIYF.

This clonotype is deemed large. The genes are TRBV20-1 and TRBJ2-3; D is unclear. This CDR3 is 12 amino acids long. CDR1 is DFQATT and CDR2 is SNEGSKA in the germline V gene (reference sequence). Deletions cut 8 bases from V and 1 base from J, with 10 bases between. The CDR3 loop reads CSSGPGTDTQYF. The CDR3 DNA is TGCAGTTCTGGACCGGGCACAGATACGCAGTATTTT.

By its share, this clonotype is medium-sized. This chain joins TRBV24-1 and TRBJ2-2; D is unclear. The CDR3 totals 15 residues. CDR1 is KGHDR and CDR2 is SFDVKD in the germline V gene. Trimming pared 5 bases from V and 0 bases from J, leaving 9 bases between. CDR3 sequence: CATSAPETNTGELFF. In DNA, the CDR3 is TGTGCCACCAGTGCACCAGAAACGAACACCGGGGAGCTGTTTTTT.

The chain has TRBV20-1 and TRBJ2-1, with a possible D match to TRBD1 (7 bases). Trimming cost V 6 bases and J 8 bases, with 17 bases left between them. CDR3 size: 13 residues. Germline CDR1 DFQATT, CDR2 SNEGSKA (reference sequence). The CDR3 reads CSATGGGGDEQFF. CDR3 nucleotide sequence: TGCAGTGCAACCGGAGGGGGCGGGGATGAGCAGTTCTTC.

This clonotype was seen repeatedly, ten times or more. The chain carries TRBV18 and TRBJ1-1; D perhaps matches TRBD1 (5 bases). V was clipped by 5 bases and J by 1 base, with 8 bases between them. Germline CDR1 KGHSH, CDR2 LQKENI. The CDR3 consists of 13 residues. The CDR3: CASSFDRNTEAFF. For the CDR3, the DNA is TGTGCCAGCTCATTTGACAGGAACACTGAAGCTTTCTTT.

This clonotype appeared a single time. The chain is built from TRBV20-1 and TRBJ2-3, with 7 nucleotides matching TRBD2. The J segment lost 6 bases and the V segment lost 6 bases, leaving 6 bases of the junction unmatched. CDR1 is DFQATT and CDR2 is SNEGSKA in the germline V gene (reference sequence). CDR3 length equals 12 residues. The CDR3 spells CSATGGGDTQYF. CDR3 DNA: TGCAGTGCCACGGGAGGCGGGGATACGCAGTATTTT.

Sample share makes this clonotype medium-sized. This sequence joins TRBV4-1 and TRBJ1-1; D is unclear. CDR1 MGHRA and CDR2 YSYEKL come from the germline V gene. V shed 4 bases and J shed 0 bases, with 9 bases lying between them. The CDR3 sequence is 14 residues long. CDR3 protein: CASSRMGLNTEAFF. The CDR3 DNA sequence: TGCGCCAGCAGCCGTATGGGCCTGAACACTGAAGCTTTCTTT.

By frequency in the sample, this clonotype is medium-sized (0.01 to 0.1%). The V and J genes are TRBV12-3 or TRBV12-4 and TRBJ1-1; D gene ambiguous. V lost 2 bases and J lost 0, with 7 bases in between. The CDR3 is 14 residues long. The CDR3 spells CASSLQMMNTEAFF. Here the CDR3 DNA reads TGTGCCAGCAGTTTACAGATGATGAACACTGAAGCTTTCTTT.

The chain couples TRBV5-1 to TRBJ2-1; 9 bases fit TRBD2. The V segment lost 4 bases and the J segment 7 bases; nucleotides outside the gene matches: 9. This CDR3 has 15 residues. Germline loops: CDR1 SGHRS, CDR2 YFSETQ. The CDR3 sequence: CASSNPGGGANEQFF. Written as DNA, the CDR3 is TGCGCCAGCAGCAACCCTGGCGGGGGGGCTAATGAGCAGTTCTTC.

This clonotype was picked up many times. The chain has TRBV6-5 and TRBJ2-4; no clear D gene. The germline V and J ends were trimmed by 6 bases and 1 base, with 7 bases remaining between them. The germline gives CDR1 MNHEY, CDR2 SVGAGI. This CDR3 spans 13 amino acids. CDR3 bases: TGTGCCAGCAGAAAGGAGGCCAAAAACATTCAGTACTTC. It translates to CASRKEAKNIQYF.

This clonotype was found many times. The V gene is TRBV6-1, the J gene TRBJ1-4; D possibly corresponds to TRBD1 (5 bases). Between the trimmed V and J ends, which lost 4 bases and 8 bases, there was a span of 20 bases. The CDR3 runs to 16 residues. Germline assignment: CDR1 MNHNS and CDR2 SASEGT. The CDR3 DNA follows: TGTGCCAGCAGTGGGAGAGGGACCGGAGGAGGGGAAAAACTGTTTTTT. It codes for CASSGRGTGGGEKLFF.

By proportion, this clonotype is medium-sized. This chain links TRBV5-1 with TRBJ2-5, with D possibly TRBD2 on 6 matching bases. The CDR3 is 13 residues long. Trimming removed 3 bases at V and 1 base at J, with 7 bases between. Germline V CDR1 and CDR2: SGHRS, YFSETQ. CDR3 residues: CASSSGSQETQYF. In DNA form, the CDR3 reads TGCGCCAGCAGCTCCGGGAGCCAAGAGACCCAGTACTTC. The variable domain in full, with the rest retrieved from reference TRBV5-1 and TRBJ2-5, is KAGVTQTPRYLIKTRGQQVTLSCSPISGHRSVSWYQQTPGQGLQFLFEYFSETQRNKGNFPGRFSGRQFSNSRSEMNVSTLELGDSALYLCASSSGSQETQYFGPGTRLLVL.